The T cell receptor (beta chain) described here comes from a study of cytomegalovirus exposure and HLA in healthy donors. In the case of this clone: What it binds is not known.

General study findings and limits: It is likely that the observed cluster of highly shared sequence variants was a sequencing artifact. Clonal expansion, a later analysis showed, was greater in HLA-associated TCR beta chains than in equally common others.

PCR used 60 Vbeta primers and 13 Jbeta primers. Sequencing was performed with immunoSEQ multiplex PCR; in TCRdb, only in-frame clones are kept and a portion is missing. The repertoire consists of 130,000 or so clones, with 77% occurring once and the leading ten covering 5.8%. The CDR3 extends over 15 amino acids. Germline V gene data show CDR1 as LNHDA and CDR2 as SQIVND (reference sequence). The sample was PBMCs. The source is a man aged 18 to 30 in good health and CMV-seropositive. The rearrangement links TRBV19 to TRBJ2-5; D perhaps matches TRBD1 (6 bases). Matching the DNA end better, TRBJ2-7 makes the J call doubtful. CDR3 coding DNA: TGTGCCAGTAGTATGGGACAAGGGCTACTATTCGAGCAGTACTTC. Translated: CASSMGQGLLFEQYF.